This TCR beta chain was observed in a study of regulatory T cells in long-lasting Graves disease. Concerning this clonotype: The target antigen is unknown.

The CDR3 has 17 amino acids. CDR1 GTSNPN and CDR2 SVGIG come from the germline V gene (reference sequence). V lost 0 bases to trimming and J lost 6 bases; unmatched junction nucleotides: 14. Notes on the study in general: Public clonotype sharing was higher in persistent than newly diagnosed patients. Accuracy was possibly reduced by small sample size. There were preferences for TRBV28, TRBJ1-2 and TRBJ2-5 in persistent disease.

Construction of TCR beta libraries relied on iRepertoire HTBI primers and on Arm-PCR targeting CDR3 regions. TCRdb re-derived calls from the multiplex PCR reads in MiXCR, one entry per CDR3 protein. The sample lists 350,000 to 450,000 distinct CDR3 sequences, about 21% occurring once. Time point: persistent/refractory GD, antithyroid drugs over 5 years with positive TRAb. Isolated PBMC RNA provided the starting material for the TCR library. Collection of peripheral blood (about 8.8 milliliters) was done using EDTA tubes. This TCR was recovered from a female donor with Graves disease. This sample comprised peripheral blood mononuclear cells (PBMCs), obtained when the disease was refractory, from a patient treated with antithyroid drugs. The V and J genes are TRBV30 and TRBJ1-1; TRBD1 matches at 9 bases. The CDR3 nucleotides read TGTGCCTGGAGTGTCCCTCTTCACAGGGGGCGGTCCGCTGAAGCTTTCTTT. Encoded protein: CAWSVPLHRGRSAEAFF.